This entry concerns a single T cell receptor beta chain. Its antigen is unidentified. These data belong to a study of blood T cells in healthy people across ages. Whole-study results and caveats: Lack of knowledge of donor CMV status possibly confounded expanded clonotype changes.

Donors were systemically healthy Caucasian individuals from Russia aged roughly 6 to 95 years. CDR1 MGHRA and CDR2 YSYEKL come from the germline V gene. V was trimmed by 3 bases and J by 8 bases, leaving 11 bases between them. The CDR3 sequence is 13 residues long. Primers used in a second PCR of roughly 6 to 11 cycles were a sample-barcoded 5' primer and a J-beta primer mix. Sequencing yielded, for each sample, at least 3 million paired-end reads carrying CDR3. Via MiXCR, TCRdb re-called the 5' RACE reads, giving one row per CDR3 protein. The sample consists of roughly 1 million distinct CDR3 sequences, 25% of them appearing once. The same data also contributed to another study, on T cells of mothers and their children.

This chain uses TRBV4-1 with TRBJ2-1; D is unresolved. This clonotype originated in a girl aged 2 to 9 in good health. Sequencing was carried out using blood. In nucleotides, the CDR3 is TGCGCCAGCAGCCATCCGGACGGTGATGAGCAGTTCTTC. This encodes CASSHPDGDEQFF.